Below are 8 T cell receptor beta chains sequenced from a single sample in a study of T cell changes during pregnancy in multiple sclerosis. Repertoires were generated with immunoSEQ multiplex PCR, while TCRdb's copy carries only in-frame clones and drops some. This table has some 57,000 clones, about 90% appearing once. Sample: CD4+ T cells from peripheral blood mononuclear cells, taken in the first trimester of pregnancy. The receptors originated from a female donor with multiple sclerosis, enrolled in a pregnancy study.

The V call is TRBV9, the J call TRBJ1-4, with D perhaps TRBD1 (5 bases). The CDR3 has 15 amino acids. V dropped 4 bases and J dropped 1 base, with 11 bases sitting between them. Germline V gene lookup returns CDR1 SGDLS and CDR2 YYNGEE. CDR3 coding DNA: TGTGCCAGCAGCCGGGACTTAGGAACTAATGAAAAACTGTTTTTT. Translated: CASSRDLGTNEKLFF. The variable domain in full, with the rest retrieved from reference TRBV9 and TRBJ1-4, is DSGVTQTPKHLITATGQRVTLRCSPRSGDLSVYWYQQSLDQGLQFLIQYYNGEERAKGNILERFSAQQFPDLHSELNLSSLELGDSALYFCASSRDLGTNEKLFFGSGTQLSVL.

V usage is TRBV5-5 and J usage is TRBJ2-7, with D tentatively TRBD2 (7 bases). Germline CDR1 and CDR2: SGHKS and YYEKEE (reference sequence). This CDR3 comprises 15 residues. Trimming left V 2 bases short and J 3 bases short, with 15 bases between. CDR3 loop: CASSFSYGGHYEQYF. CDR3 sequence (DNA): TGTGCCAGCAGCTTCTCTTACGGGGGGCACTACGAGCAGTACTTC.

This chain uses TRBV27 with TRBJ1-1; 8 bases match TRBD1. V was pared by 5 bases and J by 1 base, with 6 bases of the junction left unmatched. This CDR3 contains 15 residues. The germline gives CDR1 MNHEY, CDR2 SMNVEV (reference sequence). The CDR3 region is CASSTLQGGNTEAFF. In DNA, the CDR3 is TGTGCCAGCAGTACCCTACAGGGGGGGAACACTGAAGCTTTCTTT.

The rearrangement links TRBV5-1 to TRBJ2-7; 8 bases fit TRBD1. The CDR3 spans 14 residues. Germline V CDR1 and CDR2: SGHRS, YFSETQ. The ends lost 4 bases at V and 10 bases at J; junction bases unmatched: 13. CDR3 region: CASSIPGQVLPQYF. The CDR3 nucleotides read TGCGCCAGCAGCATTCCGGGACAGGTCCTCCCTCAGTACTTC.

The V call is TRBV4-3, the J call TRBJ1-2; no clear D. Germline CDR1 and CDR2: LGHNA and YSLEER. The V end lost 2 bases, the J end lost 7 bases, and 11 bases lay between the germline ends. The CDR3 covers 13 residues. The CDR3 reads CASSQTAEGGYTF. The CDR3 bases are TGCGCCAGCAGCCAAACTGCTGAGGGTGGCTACACCTTC.

This clone turned up a few times. The CDR3 nucleotides read TGTGCCAGCAGCACAGGGACAGGGGGCTCACCCCTCCACTTT. Residues: CASSTGTGGSPLHF. The V call is TRBV5-6, the J call TRBJ1-6; TRBD1 matches at 12 bases. The germline CDR1 and CDR2 sequences are SGHDT and YYEEEE. After removal of 4 bases from V and 10 bases from J, the junction contained 3 bases not matched to a gene. The CDR3 consists of 14 residues.

CDR3 sequence: CASSRGRGNYGYTF. CDR3 sequence (DNA): TGTGCCAGCAGCCGTGGGCGGGGCAACTATGGCTACACCTTC. The chain combines TRBV13 with TRBJ1-2; D possibly corresponds to TRBD1 (5 bases). The V and J ends lost 5 bases and 2 bases respectively, with 12 bases between them. The CDR3 is 14 residues long. From germline, CDR1 is PRHDT and CDR2 FYEKMQ (reference sequence).

The chain carries TRBV27 and TRBJ1-1, with 8 bases lining up with TRBD1. The CDR3 runs to 16 residues. Trimming cost V 3 bases and J 5 bases; bases outside gene matches: 11. Germline V CDR1 and CDR2: MNHEY, SMNVEV (reference sequence). Here the CDR3 reads CASSFDRGITRTEAFF. Written as DNA, the CDR3 is TGTGCCAGCAGTTTCGACAGGGGAATAACGAGGACTGAAGCTTTCTTT.